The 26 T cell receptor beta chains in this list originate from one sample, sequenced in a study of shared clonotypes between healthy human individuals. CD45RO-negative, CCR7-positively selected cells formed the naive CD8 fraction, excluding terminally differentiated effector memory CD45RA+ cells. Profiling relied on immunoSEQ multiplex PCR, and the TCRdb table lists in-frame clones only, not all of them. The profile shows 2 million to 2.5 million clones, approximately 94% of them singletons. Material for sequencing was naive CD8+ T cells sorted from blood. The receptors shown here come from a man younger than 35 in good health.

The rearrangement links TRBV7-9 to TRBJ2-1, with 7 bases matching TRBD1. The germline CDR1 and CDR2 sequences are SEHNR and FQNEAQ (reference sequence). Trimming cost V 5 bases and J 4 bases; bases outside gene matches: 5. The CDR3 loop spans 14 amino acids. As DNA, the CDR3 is TGTGCCAGCAGCGTGCCACAGGGGTACAATGAGCAGTTCTTC. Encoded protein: CASSVPQGYNEQFF.

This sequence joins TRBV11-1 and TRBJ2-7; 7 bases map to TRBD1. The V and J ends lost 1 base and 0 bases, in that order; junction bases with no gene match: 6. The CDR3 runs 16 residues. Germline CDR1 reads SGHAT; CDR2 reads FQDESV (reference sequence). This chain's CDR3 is CASSLVGGSDSYEQYF. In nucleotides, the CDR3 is TGTGCCAGCAGCTTAGTAGGGGGCTCTGACTCCTACGAGCAGTACTTC.

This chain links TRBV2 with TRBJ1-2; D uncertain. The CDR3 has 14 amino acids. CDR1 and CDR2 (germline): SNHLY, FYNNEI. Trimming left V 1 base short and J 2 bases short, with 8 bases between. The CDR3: CASSEVASNYGYTF. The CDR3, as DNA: TGTGCCAGCAGTGAAGTTGCATCAAACTATGGCTACACCTTC.

CDR3 region: CASSWGGLGNTIYF. CDR3 sequence (DNA): TGTGCCAGCAGTTGGGGGGGCCTTGGAAACACCATATATTTT. This rearrangement joins TRBV5-4 to TRBJ1-3; possible D gene TRBD1, 6 bases. The V end lost 5 bases, the J end lost 3 bases, and 12 bases lay between the germline ends. The CDR3 spans 14 residues. Germline V gene lookup returns CDR1 SGHNT and CDR2 YYREEE (reference sequence). The full variable domain, in which reference TRBV5-4 and TRBJ1-3 provide the parts outside the CDR3, is ETGVTQSPTHLIKTRGQQVTLRCSSQSGHNTVSWYQQALGQGPQFIFQYYREEENGRGNFPPRFSGLQFPNYSSELNVNALELDDSALYLCASSWGGLGNTIYFGEGSWLTVV.

The CDR3 region is CASSPGPGQLNYGYTF. The CDR3 nucleotides are TGTGCCAGCAGTCCTGGACCGGGACAGCTTAACTATGGCTACACCTTC. The chain employs TRBV27 and TRBJ1-2; 7 nucleotides align to TRBD1. CDR1 and CDR2 (germline): MNHEY, SMNVEV (reference sequence). The CDR3 extends over 16 amino acids. The ends lost 5 bases at V and 1 base at J; junction bases unmatched: 10.

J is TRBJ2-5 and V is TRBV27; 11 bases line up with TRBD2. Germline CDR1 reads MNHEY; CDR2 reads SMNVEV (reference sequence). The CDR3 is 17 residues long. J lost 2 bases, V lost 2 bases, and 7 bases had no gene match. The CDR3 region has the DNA TGTGCCAGCAGTTTAGGCTCTAGCGGGAGGCCACAAGAGACCCAGTACTTC. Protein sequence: CASSLGSSGRPQETQYF.

CDR3 nucleotides: TGTGCCAGCAGGCCGCCTCCACAAGAGACCCAGTACTTC. It encodes CASRPPPQETQYF. The V gene is TRBV11-1, the J gene TRBJ2-5; D gene uncertain. The ends were cut back, 6 bases at V and 2 bases at J, with 10 bases in the middle. Per germline, CDR1 SGHAT and CDR2 FQDESV (reference sequence). This CDR3 is 13 amino acids long.

As DNA, the CDR3 is TGTGCCAGCAGTTTAGGGACCCGAGGCTCCGAGCAGTACTTC. Its translation is CASSLGTRGSEQYF. The chain uses TRBV27 and TRBJ2-7, with D possibly being TRBD1 or TRBD2 (5 bases each). Deletions cut 2 bases from V and 6 bases from J, with 14 bases between. The germline gives CDR1 MNHEY, CDR2 SMNVEV (reference sequence). CDR3 length equals 14 residues.

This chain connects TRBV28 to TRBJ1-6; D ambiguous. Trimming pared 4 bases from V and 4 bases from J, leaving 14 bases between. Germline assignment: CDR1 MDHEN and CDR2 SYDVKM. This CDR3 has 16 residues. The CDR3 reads CASSSTGAGYNSPLHF. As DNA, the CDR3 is TGTGCCAGCAGTTCAACCGGAGCGGGGTATAATTCACCCCTCCACTTT.

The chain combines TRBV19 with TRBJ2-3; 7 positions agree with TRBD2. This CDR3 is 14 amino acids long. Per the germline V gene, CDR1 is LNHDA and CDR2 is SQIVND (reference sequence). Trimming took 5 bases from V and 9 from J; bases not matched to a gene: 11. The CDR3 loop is CASSPTGRTRTQYF. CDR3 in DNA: TGTGCCAGTAGTCCGACGGGACGGACTAGGACGCAGTATTTT.

CDR3 nucleotides: TGTGCCAGCGAGGAGGCCGGGAGCTCCTACGAGCAGTACTTC. Its protein is CASEEAGSSYEQYF. This chain connects TRBV13 to TRBJ2-7; possible D gene TRBD2, 6 bases. V lost 8 bases to trimming and J lost 0 bases, with 14 bases between them. This CDR3 is built from 14 residues. Germline CDR1 reads PRHDT; CDR2 reads FYEKMQ (reference sequence).

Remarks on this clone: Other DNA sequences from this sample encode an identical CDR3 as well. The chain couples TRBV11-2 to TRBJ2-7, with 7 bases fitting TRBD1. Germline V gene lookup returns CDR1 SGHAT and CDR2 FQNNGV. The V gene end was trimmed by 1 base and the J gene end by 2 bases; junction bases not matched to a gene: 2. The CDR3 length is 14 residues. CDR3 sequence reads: CASSLGTGPYEQYF. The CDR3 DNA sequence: TGTGCCAGCAGCTTAGGGACAGGTCCCTACGAGCAGTACTTC.

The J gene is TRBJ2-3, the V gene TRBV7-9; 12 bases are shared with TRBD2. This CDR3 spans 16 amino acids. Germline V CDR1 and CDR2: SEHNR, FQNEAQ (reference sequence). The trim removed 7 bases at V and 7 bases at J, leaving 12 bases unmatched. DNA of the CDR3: TGTGCCAGCACAACCCCAGAGCTAGCGGGAGGGAATACGCAGTATTTT. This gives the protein CASTTPELAGGNTQYF.

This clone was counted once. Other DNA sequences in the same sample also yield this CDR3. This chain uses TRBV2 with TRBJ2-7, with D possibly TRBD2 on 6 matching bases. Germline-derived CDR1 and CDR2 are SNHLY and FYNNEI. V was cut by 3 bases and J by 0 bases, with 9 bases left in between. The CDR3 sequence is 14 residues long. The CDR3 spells CASSEVGGSYEQYF. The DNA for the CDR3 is TGTGCCAGCAGTGAGGTGGGGGGCTCCTACGAGCAGTACTTC.

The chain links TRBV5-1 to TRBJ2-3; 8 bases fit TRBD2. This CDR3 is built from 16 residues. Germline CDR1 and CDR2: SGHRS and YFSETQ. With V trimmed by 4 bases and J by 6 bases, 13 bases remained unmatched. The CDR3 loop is CASSPRTAGGLDTQYF. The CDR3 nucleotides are TGCGCCAGCAGCCCCCGGACGGCGGGAGGCTTGGATACGCAGTATTTT.

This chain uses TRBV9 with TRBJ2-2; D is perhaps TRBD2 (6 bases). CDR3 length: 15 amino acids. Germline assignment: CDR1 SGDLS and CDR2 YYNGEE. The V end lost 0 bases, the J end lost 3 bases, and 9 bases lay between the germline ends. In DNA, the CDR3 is TGTGCCAGCAGCGTAGACGGGAGCGACACCGGGGAGCTGTTTTTT. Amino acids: CASSVDGSDTGELFF.

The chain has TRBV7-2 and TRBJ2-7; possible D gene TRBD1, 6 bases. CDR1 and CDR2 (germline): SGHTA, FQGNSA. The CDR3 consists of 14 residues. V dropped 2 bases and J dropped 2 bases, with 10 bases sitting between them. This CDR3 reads CASSLRTDPYEQYF. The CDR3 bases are TGTGCCAGCAGCTTACGGACAGACCCCTACGAGCAGTACTTC.

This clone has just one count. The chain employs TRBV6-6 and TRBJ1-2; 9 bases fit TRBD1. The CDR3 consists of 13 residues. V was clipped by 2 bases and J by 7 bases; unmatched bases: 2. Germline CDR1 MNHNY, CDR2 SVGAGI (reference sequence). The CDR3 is CASSYGTGFGYTF. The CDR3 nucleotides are TGTGCCAGCAGTTACGGGACAGGGTTTGGCTACACCTTC.

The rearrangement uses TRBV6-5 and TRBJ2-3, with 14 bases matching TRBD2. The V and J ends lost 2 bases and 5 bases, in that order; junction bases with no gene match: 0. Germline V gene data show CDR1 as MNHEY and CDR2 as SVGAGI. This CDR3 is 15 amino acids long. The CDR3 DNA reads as TGTGCCAGCAGTTACGGGACTAGCGGGAGAGATACGCAGTATTTT. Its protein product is CASSYGTSGRDTQYF.

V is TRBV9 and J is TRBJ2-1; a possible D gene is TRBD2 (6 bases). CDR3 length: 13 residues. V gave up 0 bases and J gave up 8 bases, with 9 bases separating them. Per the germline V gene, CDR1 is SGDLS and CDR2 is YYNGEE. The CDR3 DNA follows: TGTGCCAGCAGCGTAGACGCGGGGCATGAGCAGTTCTTC. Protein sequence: CASSVDAGHEQFF.

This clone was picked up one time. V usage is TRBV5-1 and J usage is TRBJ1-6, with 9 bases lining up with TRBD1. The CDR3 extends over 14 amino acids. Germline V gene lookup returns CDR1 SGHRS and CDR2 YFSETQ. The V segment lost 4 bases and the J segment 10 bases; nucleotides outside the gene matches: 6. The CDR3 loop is CASSGGQGSSPLHF. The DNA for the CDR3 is TGCGCCAGCAGCGGAGGACAGGGGAGCTCACCCCTCCACTTT.

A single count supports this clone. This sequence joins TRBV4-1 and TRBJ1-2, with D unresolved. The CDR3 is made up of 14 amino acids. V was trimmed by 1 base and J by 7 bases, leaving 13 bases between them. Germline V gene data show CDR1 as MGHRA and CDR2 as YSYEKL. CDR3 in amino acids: CASSQASGVFGYTF. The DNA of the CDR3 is TGCGCCAGCAGCCAAGCCTCCGGGGTTTTTGGCTACACCTTC.

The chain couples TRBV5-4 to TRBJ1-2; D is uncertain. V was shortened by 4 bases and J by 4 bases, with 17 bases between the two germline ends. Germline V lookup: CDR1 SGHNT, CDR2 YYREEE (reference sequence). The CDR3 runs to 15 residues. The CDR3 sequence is CASSVDGTLGYGYTF. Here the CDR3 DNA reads TGTGCCAGCAGCGTGGACGGAACCTTGGGCTATGGCTACACCTTC.

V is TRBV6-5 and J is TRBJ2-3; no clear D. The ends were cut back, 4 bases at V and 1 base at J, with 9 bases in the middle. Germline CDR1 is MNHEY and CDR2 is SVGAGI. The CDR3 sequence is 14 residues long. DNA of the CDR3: TGTGCCAGCAGTTTGGATCTTGGCACAGATACGCAGTATTTT. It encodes CASSLDLGTDTQYF.

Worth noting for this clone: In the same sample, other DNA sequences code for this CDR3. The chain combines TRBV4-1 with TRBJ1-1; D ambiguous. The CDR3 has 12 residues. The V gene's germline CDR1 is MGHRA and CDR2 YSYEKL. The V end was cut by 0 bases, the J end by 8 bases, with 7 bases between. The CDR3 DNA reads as TGCGCCAGCAGCCAAGATTGGTCAGAAGCTTTCTTT. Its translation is CASSQDWSEAFF.

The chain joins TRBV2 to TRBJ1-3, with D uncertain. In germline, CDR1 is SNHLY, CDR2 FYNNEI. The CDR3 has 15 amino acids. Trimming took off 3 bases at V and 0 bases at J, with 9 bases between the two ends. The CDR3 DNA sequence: TGTGCCAGCAGTGACTACACGAACTCTGGAAACACCATATATTTT. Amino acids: CASSDYTNSGNTIYF.